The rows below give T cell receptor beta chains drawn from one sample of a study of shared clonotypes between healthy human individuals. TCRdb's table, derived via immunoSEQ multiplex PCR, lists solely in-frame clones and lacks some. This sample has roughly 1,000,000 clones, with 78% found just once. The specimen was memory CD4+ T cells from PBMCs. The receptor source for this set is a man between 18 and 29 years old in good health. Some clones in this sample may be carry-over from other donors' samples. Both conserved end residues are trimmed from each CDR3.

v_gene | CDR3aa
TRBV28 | ASSPTSGASYEQY
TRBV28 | ASTLSGRPYNEQF
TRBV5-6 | ASSFGGTREAF
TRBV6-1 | ASSERPQGGQPQH
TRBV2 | ASSFSGGTADTQY
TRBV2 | ASSEAHYNEQF
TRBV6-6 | ASSHRTSNEKLF
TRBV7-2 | ASSLSLWGQSATNEKLF
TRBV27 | ASSSRVGYEQY
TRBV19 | ASSLTGTGINQPQH
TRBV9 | ASSVAGSDGELF
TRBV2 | ASSEGGSGRPQH
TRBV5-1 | ASSLDVPGLAANEQF
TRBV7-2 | ASSPGGGYTEAF
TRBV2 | ASSEALGQGAPYEQY
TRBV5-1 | ASSSRQGPEQY
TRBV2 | ASRGGDKANEKLF
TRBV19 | ASKPQSSGGGETQY
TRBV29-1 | SVGGGEGNYGYT
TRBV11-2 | ASTLEGGTYNEQF
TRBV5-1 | ASSLVGVENNEQF
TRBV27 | ASSLLGSGTYYYEQY
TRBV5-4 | ASSTGTGAEKLF
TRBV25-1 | ATRLGNQETQY
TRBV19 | ASSMTGWDEQY
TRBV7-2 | ASSLGQVYEQY
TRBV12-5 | ASGLVGGDTQY
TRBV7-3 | ASSHNTGTEAF
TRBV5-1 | ASSAGLAGVREQY
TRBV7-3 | ASSSTGVMDEQF
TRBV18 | ASSPLPEANYGYT